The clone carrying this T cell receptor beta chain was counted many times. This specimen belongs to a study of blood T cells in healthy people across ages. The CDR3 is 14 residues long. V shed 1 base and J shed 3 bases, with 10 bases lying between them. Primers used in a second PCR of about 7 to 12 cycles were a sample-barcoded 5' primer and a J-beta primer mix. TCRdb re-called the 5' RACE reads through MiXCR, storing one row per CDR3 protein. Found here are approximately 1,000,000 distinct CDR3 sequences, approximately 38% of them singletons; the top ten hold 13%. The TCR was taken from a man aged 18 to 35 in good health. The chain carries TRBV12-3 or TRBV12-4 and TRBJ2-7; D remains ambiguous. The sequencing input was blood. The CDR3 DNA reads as TGTGCCAGCAGTTTAGAGAACAGAGACTACGAGCAGTACTTC. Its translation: CASSLENRDYEQYF.